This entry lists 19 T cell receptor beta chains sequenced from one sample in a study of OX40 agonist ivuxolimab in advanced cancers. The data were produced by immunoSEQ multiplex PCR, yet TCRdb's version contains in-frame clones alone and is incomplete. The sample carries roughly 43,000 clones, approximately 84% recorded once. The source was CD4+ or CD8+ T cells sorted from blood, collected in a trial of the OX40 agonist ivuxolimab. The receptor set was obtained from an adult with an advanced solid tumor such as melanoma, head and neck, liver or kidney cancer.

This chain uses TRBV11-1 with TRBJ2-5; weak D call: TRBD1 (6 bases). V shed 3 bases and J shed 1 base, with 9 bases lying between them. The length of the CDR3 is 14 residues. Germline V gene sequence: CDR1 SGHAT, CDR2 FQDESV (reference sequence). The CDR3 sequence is CASSFWGLQETQYF. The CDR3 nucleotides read TGTGCCAGCAGCTTCTGGGGGCTCCAAGAGACCCAGTACTTC.

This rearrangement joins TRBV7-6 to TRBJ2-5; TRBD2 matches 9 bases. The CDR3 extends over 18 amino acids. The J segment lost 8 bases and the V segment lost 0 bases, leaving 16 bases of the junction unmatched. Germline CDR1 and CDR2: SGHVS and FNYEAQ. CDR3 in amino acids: CASSLAHGSAGGGQTQYF. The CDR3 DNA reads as TGTGCCAGCAGCTTAGCTCATGGGTCAGCGGGAGGTGGGCAAACCCAGTACTTC.

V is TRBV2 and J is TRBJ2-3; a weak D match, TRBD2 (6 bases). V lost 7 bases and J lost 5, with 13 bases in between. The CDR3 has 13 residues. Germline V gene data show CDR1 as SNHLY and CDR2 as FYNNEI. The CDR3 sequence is CASKGLYEDTQYF. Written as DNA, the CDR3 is TGTGCCAGCAAAGGACTATACGAAGATACGCAGTATTTT.

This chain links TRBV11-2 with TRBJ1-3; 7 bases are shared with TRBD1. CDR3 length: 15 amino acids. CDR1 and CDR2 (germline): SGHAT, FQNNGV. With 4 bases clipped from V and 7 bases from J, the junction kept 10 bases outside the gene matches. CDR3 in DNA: TGTGCCAGCAGCTCCGGACAGCCAGGGGGGAACACCATATATTTT. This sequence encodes CASSSGQPGGNTIYF.

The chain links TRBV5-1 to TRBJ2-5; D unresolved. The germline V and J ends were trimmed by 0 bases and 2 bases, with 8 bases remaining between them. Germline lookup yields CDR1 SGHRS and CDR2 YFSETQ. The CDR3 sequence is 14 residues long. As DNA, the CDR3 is TGCGCCAGCAGCTTGGGGGTCAGACAAGAGACCCAGTACTTC. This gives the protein CASSLGVRQETQYF.

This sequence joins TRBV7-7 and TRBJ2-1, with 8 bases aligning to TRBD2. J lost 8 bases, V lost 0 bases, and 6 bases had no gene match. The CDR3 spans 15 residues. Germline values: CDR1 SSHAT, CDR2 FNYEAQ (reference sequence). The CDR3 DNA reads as TGTGCCAGCAGCTTAGCGTTAGCGGGAAGCGATGAGCAGTTCTTC. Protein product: CASSLALAGSDEQFF.

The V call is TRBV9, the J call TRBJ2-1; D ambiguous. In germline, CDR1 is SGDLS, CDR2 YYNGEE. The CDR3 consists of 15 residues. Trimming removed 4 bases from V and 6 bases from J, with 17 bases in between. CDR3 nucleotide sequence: TGTGCCAGCAGCTTTTCATACGACACTCTCAATGAGCAGTTCTTC. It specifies CASSFSYDTLNEQFF.

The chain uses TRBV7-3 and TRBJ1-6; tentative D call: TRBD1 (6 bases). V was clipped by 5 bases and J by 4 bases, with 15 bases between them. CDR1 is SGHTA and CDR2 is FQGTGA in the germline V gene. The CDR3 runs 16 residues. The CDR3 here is CASSMSPGAYNSPLHF. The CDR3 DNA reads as TGTGCCAGCAGCATGAGTCCAGGGGCTTATAATTCACCCCTCCACTTT.

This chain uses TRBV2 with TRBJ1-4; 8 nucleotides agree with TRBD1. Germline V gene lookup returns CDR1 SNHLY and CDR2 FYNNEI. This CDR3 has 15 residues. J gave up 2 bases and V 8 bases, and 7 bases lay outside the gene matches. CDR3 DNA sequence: TGTGCCAGCGGAGGACAGGGTTGGACTAATGAAAAACTGTTTTTT. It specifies CASGGQGWTNEKLFF.

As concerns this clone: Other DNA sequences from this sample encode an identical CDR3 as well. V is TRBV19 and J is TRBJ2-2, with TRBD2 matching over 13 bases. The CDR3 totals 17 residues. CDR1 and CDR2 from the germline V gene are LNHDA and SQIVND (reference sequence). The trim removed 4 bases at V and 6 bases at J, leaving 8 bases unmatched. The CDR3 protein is CASSRRLAGGGSGELFF. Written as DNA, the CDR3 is TGTGCCAGTAGTAGAAGACTAGCGGGGGGTGGTTCCGGGGAGCTGTTTTTT.

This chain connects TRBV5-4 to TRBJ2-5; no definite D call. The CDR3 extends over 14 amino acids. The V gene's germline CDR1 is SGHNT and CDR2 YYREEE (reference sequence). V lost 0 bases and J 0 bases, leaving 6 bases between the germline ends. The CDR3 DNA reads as TGTGCCAGCAGCTTGGGGCAGTACCAAGAGACCCAGTACTTC. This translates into CASSLGQYQETQYF.

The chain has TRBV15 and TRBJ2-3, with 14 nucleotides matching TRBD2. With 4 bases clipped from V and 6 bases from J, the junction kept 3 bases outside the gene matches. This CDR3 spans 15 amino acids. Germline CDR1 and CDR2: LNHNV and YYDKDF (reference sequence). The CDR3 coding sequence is TGTGCCACCAGCACCGGGACTAGCGGGAGTGATACGCAGTATTTT. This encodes CATSTGTSGSDTQYF.

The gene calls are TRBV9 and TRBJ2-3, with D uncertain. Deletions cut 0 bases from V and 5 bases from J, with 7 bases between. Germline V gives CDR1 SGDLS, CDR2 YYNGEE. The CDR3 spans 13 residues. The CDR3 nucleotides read TGTGCCAGCAGCGTAGCTTTGGGAGATACGCAGTATTTT. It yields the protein CASSVALGDTQYF.

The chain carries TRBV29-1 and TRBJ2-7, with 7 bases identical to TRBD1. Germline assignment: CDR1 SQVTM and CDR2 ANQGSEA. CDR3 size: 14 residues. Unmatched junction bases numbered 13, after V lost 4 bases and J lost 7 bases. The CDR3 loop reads CSVVWTGVSGEQYF. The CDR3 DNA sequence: TGCAGCGTTGTCTGGACAGGCGTCTCTGGGGAGCAGTACTTC.

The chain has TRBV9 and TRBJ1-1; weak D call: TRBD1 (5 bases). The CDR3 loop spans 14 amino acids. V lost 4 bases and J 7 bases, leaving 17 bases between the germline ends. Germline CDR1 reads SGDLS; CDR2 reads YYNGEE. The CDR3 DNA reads TGTGCCAGCAGCATGAGACAGTCCCATAGTGAAGCTTTCTTT. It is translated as CASSMRQSHSEAFF.

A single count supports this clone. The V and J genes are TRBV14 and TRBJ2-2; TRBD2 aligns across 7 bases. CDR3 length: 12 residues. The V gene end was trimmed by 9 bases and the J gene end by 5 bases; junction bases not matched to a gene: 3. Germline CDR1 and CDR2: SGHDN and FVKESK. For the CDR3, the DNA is TGTGCCAGTAGGACTAGGACCGGGGAGCTGTTTTTT. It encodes CASRTRTGELFF. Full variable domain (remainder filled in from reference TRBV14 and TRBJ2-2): EAGVTQFPSHSVIEKGQTVTLRCDPISGHDNLYWYRRVMGKEIKFLLHFVKESKQDESGMPNNRFLAERTGGTYSTLKVQPAELEDSGVYFCASRTRTGELFFGEGSRLTVL.

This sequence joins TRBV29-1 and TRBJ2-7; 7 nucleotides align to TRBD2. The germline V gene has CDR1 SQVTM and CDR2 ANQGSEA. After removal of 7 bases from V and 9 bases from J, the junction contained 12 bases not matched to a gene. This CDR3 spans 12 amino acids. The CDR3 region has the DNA TGCAGCGGCGGGGAGGGCGGTCGCGGGCAGTACTTC. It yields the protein CSGGEGGRGQYF.

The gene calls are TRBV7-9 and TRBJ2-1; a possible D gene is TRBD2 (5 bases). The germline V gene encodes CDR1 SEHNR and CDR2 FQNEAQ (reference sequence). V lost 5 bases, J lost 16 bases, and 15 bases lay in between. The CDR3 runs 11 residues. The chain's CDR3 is CASSPGVPTFF. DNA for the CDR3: TGTGCCAGCAGCCCCGGGGTTCCTACATTCTTC.

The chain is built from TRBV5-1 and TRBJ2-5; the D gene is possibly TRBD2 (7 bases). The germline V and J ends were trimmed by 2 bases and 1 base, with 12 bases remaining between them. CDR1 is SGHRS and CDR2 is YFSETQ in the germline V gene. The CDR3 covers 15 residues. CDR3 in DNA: TGCGCCAGCAGCTTAGGGGGAGGGGGCCAAGAGACCCAGTACTTC. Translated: CASSLGGGGQETQYF.